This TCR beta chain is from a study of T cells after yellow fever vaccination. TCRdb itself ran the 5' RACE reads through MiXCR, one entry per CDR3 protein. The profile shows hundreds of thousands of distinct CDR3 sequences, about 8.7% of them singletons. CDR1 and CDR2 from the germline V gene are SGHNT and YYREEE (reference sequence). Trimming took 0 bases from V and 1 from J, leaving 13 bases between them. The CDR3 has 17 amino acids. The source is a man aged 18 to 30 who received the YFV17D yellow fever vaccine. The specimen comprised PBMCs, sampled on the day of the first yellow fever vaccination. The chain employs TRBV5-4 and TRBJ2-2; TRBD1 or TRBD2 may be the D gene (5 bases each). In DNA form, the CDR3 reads TGTGCCAGCAGCTTGGTCTTCGGGACGGTGAACACCGGGGAGCTGTTTTTT. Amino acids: CASSLVFGTVNTGELFF.